Listed here are 4 T cell receptor beta chains from one sample, sequenced in a study of human thymus T cells. Thymic samples were excised during corrective heart operations. Profiled with immunoSEQ multiplex PCR; TCRdb holds only in-frame clones, not every one. The sample carries about 130,000 clones, about 95% recorded once. Sequencing used thymus tissue. Receptor source: a boy under three years old with a congenital heart defect but otherwise immunologically healthy.

V and J are TRBV28 and TRBJ2-2, with 9 nucleotides matching TRBD1. CDR3 length: 16 residues. The V segment lost 3 bases and the J segment 2 bases; nucleotides outside the gene matches: 4. In germline, CDR1 is MDHEN, CDR2 SYDVKM. This CDR3 is CASSFGQGINTGELFF. The DNA for the CDR3 is TGTGCCAGCAGTTTCGGACAGGGGATAAACACCGGGGAGCTGTTTTTT.

The V call is TRBV4-3, the J call TRBJ2-1; D may be TRBD1 (7 bases). The CDR3 length is 14 residues. V shed 0 bases and J shed 9 bases, with 12 bases lying between them. The germline V gene encodes CDR1 LGHNA and CDR2 YSLEER. This CDR3 is CASSQDRRGPEQFF. Here the CDR3 DNA reads TGCGCCAGCAGCCAAGATCGGAGGGGGCCTGAGCAGTTCTTC.

The genes are TRBV28 and TRBJ2-1; D is unresolved. Trimming stripped 3 bases from V and 4 bases from J, with 10 bases between. The CDR3 contains 14 residues. Germline V lookup: CDR1 MDHEN, CDR2 SYDVKM. DNA of the CDR3: TGTGCCAGCAGTTTCCTGGACCCTTACAATGAGCAGTTCTTC. Translation gives CASSFLDPYNEQFF.

The V gene is TRBV28, the J gene TRBJ2-3; D perhaps matches TRBD2 (5 bases). CDR3 length equals 13 residues. Deletions cut 7 bases from V and 8 bases from J, with 16 bases between. Germline V gene sequence: CDR1 MDHEN, CDR2 SYDVKM. The CDR3 DNA sequence: TGTGCCAGCACTCGGGGTGCGCCGAGTACGCAGTATTTT. Translating it yields CASTRGAPSTQYF.